These 29 T cell receptor beta chains originate from one sample sequenced in a study of human thymus T cells. Profiled with immunoSEQ multiplex PCR; TCRdb holds only in-frame clones, not every one. The table includes approximately 46,000 clones, 95% detected once. Sequenced: blood. Every receptor here comes from a girl under three years old with a congenital heart defect but otherwise immunologically healthy.

The genes are TRBV10-3 and TRBJ1-2; 8 bases match TRBD1. CDR3 length: 19 amino acids. J gave up 4 bases and V 4 bases, and 20 bases lay outside the gene matches. The germline CDR1 and CDR2 sequences are ENHRY and SYGVKD. CDR3 coding DNA: TGTGCCATCAGTGCTTTTGGGTCAGGGGGCGACGAGAGGTCCTATGGCTACACCTTC. It codes for CAISAFGSGGDERSYGYTF.

The gene calls are TRBV5-1 and TRBJ2-7, with 8 bases that match TRBD2. The J segment lost 5 bases and the V segment lost 0 bases, leaving 7 bases of the junction unmatched. Germline values: CDR1 SGHRS, CDR2 YFSETQ. This CDR3 spans 15 amino acids. In DNA form, the CDR3 reads TGCGCCAGCAGCTTGGCCTGGGGCGGGAGGAACGAGCAGTACTTC. As protein: CASSLAWGGRNEQYF.

The V gene is TRBV30, the J gene TRBJ1-5; D is unclear. This CDR3 is built from 13 residues. V lost 1 base to trimming and J lost 0 bases, with 4 bases between them. Germline lookup yields CDR1 GTSNPN and CDR2 SVGIG (reference sequence). The CDR3 is CAWSDSSNQPQHF. The CDR3 nucleotides read TGTGCCTGGAGTGACAGTAGCAATCAGCCCCAGCATTTT.

This chain uses TRBV19 with TRBJ2-1; D is undetermined. Germline CDR1 and CDR2: LNHDA and SQIVND (reference sequence). Deletions cut 3 bases from V and 6 bases from J, with 12 bases between. This CDR3 region has 14 residues. Written as DNA, the CDR3 is TGTGCCAGTAGTATCAGGCCAGGTGCCAATGAGCAGTTCTTC. This codes for CASSIRPGANEQFF.

In its sample, this clone was seen once. This chain connects TRBV5-5 to TRBJ2-1, with D possibly TRBD2 on 5 matching bases. Germline lookup yields CDR1 SGHKS and CDR2 YYEKEE (reference sequence). Trimming removed 5 bases from V and 5 bases from J, with 26 bases in between. The CDR3 spans 18 residues. CDR3 protein: CASRLRVGSLLQNNEQFF. CDR3 bases: TGTGCCAGCAGATTGCGGGTCGGTAGCCTCCTACAAAACAATGAGCAGTTCTTC. The whole variable domain, remainder taken from reference TRBV5-5 and TRBJ2-1, is DAGVTQSPTHLIKTRGQQVTLRCSPISGHKSVSWYQQVLGQGPQFIFQYYEKEERGRGNFPDRFSARQFPNYSSELNVNALLLGDSALYLCASRLRVGSLLQNNEQFFGPGTRLTVL.

This clone was counted once. As the CDR3 is not closed by the conserved phenylalanine or tryptophan, this likely results from a read error. No DNA is shown, since the ends of the CDR3 on it are uncertain; the CDR3 is the one TCRdb lists. This chain connects TRBV6-5 to TRBJ2-7; the table calls TRBD1, which could not be checked here. Germline loops: CDR1 MNHEY, CDR2 SVGAGI. The CDR3 extends over 10 residues, inclusive of both ends. CDR3 region: CASKLGQGGY.

The chain combines TRBV7-2 with TRBJ2-1; 9 bases match TRBD2. Trimming at V came to 5 bases and at J to 4 bases, leaving 9 bases not matched to a gene. The CDR3 runs 16 residues. CDR1 is SGHTA, CDR2 FQGNSA, per germline. CDR3 sequence: CASSPIAGVGYNEQFF. In nucleotides, the CDR3 is TGTGCCAGCAGCCCGATAGCGGGAGTGGGTTACAATGAGCAGTTCTTC.

CDR3 amino acids: CAISPDPSSYEQYF. The CDR3 bases are TGTGCCATCAGTCCCGACCCGAGCTCCTACGAGCAGTACTTC. The J gene is TRBJ2-7, the V gene TRBV10-3, with unresolved D. The germline V and J ends were trimmed by 5 bases and 0 bases, with 11 bases remaining between them. The CDR3 is 14 residues long. In germline, CDR1 is ENHRY, CDR2 SYGVKD.

The rearrangement links TRBV4-2 to TRBJ2-7, with D hard to call. V lost 0 bases to trimming and J lost 2 bases, with 11 bases between them. The length of the CDR3 is 15 residues. In germline, CDR1 is LGHNA, CDR2 YNFKEQ. CDR3 in DNA: TGTGCCAGCAGCCAAGATCGGCTAAGTCCCTACGAGCAGTACTTC. Encoded protein: CASSQDRLSPYEQYF.

The chain is built from TRBV19 and TRBJ2-3, with D possibly TRBD2 on 6 matching bases. V shed 8 bases and J shed 0 bases, with 12 bases lying between them. Germline V lookup: CDR1 LNHDA, CDR2 SQIVND (reference sequence). The CDR3 length is 14 residues. The CDR3: CASASASSTDTQYF. The CDR3 nucleotides read TGTGCCAGTGCTAGCGCCTCTAGCACAGATACGCAGTATTTT.

V is TRBV5-1 and J is TRBJ2-5; D is possibly TRBD2 (6 bases). The CDR3 is 14 amino acids. V dropped 0 bases and J dropped 5 bases, with 11 bases sitting between them. Looked up from germline, CDR1 is SGHRS and CDR2 is YFSETQ. The CDR3 protein is CASSLDPRGETQYF. CDR3 bases: TGCGCCAGCAGCTTGGACCCCCGGGGGGAGACCCAGTACTTC.

This clone appeared a single time. The J gene is TRBJ2-1, the V gene TRBV11-1, with 9 bases that match TRBD2. V shed 5 bases, J shed 2 bases, and the junction held 4 bases outside the gene matches. Per the germline V gene, CDR1 is SGHAT and CDR2 is FQDESV (reference sequence). This CDR3 has 15 amino acids. DNA of the CDR3: TGTGCCAGCAGCACGGGACTAGCACCCTACAATGAGCAGTTCTTC. Translated: CASSTGLAPYNEQFF. Combining the CDR3 with reference TRBV11-1 and TRBJ2-1 gives the whole variable domain EAEVAQSPRYKITEKSQAVAFWCDPISGHATLYWYRQILGQGPELLVQFQDESVVDDSQLPKDRFSAERLKGVDSTLKIQPAELGDSAMYLCASSTGLAPYNEQFFGPGTRLTVL.

This CDR3 is CASSLLTGEETQYF. The CDR3 DNA is TGCGCCAGCAGCTTGCTTACAGGAGAAGAGACCCAGTACTTC. V and J are TRBV5-1 and TRBJ2-5; the D gene is possibly TRBD1 (5 bases). Trimming took 1 base from V and 3 from J, leaving 10 bases between them. Germline assignment: CDR1 SGHRS and CDR2 YFSETQ. The CDR3 runs 14 residues. Looking up the rest from reference TRBV5-1 and TRBJ2-5 gives the full variable domain: KAGVTQTPRYLIKTRGQQVTLSCSPISGHRSVSWYQQTPGQGLQFLFEYFSETQRNKGNFPGRFSGRQFSNSRSEMNVSTLELGDSALYLCASSLLTGEETQYFGPGTRLLVL.

The table lists this clone with a few counts. The chain joins TRBV2 to TRBJ1-4; D ambiguous. The germline V and J ends were trimmed by 6 bases and 11 bases, with 10 bases remaining between them. The CDR3 extends over 11 amino acids. The germline gives CDR1 SNHLY, CDR2 FYNNEI. CDR3 in amino acids: CASRVTHKLFF. The DNA for the CDR3 is TGTGCCAGCAGGGTGACACACAAACTGTTTTTT.

The V and J genes are TRBV18 and TRBJ2-5, with D possibly matching TRBD2 (5 bases). The CDR3 length is 14 residues. The ends were cut back, 6 bases at V and 10 bases at J, with 21 bases in the middle. Germline V gene sequence: CDR1 KGHSH, CDR2 LQKENI. The DNA for the CDR3 is TGTGCCAGCTCTTCCACCTTCCCCCAGCGGTACCAGTACTTC. Translated: CASSSTFPQRYQYF. The full variable domain, in which reference TRBV18 and TRBJ2-5 provide the parts outside the CDR3, is NAGVMQNPRHLVRRRGQEARLRCSPMKGHSHVYWYRQLPEEGLKFMVYLQKENIIDESGMPKERFSAEFPKEGPSILRIQQVVRGDSAAYFCASSSTFPQRYQYFGPGTRLLVL.

The V call is TRBV19, the J call TRBJ2-7; possibly TRBD2 for D (6 bases). V lost 6 bases and J 2 bases, leaving 17 bases between the germline ends. Per germline, CDR1 LNHDA and CDR2 SQIVND (reference sequence). This CDR3 has 15 amino acids. CDR3 coding DNA: TGTGCCAGTAGGCGGACGGGAGTTCCCCCCTACGAGCAGTACTTC. Translation: CASRRTGVPPYEQYF.

The chain combines TRBV2 with TRBJ1-5; D gene unclear. The germline gives CDR1 SNHLY, CDR2 FYNNEI. Trimming pared 4 bases from V and 4 bases from J, leaving 14 bases between. The CDR3 totals 15 residues. CDR3 sequence: CASSGNVPGNQPQHF. The CDR3, as DNA: TGTGCCAGCAGTGGGAACGTACCGGGTAATCAGCCCCAGCATTTT.

CDR3 DNA sequence: TGTGCCAGCAGCCTTAGAGTTTGGGAGCGGGTCGGGTACGAGCAGTACTTC. Protein sequence: CASSLRVWERVGYEQYF. V and J are TRBV7-2 and TRBJ2-7; possibly TRBD2 for D (6 bases). The V and J ends lost 5 bases and 4 bases respectively, with 24 bases between them. This CDR3 is built from 17 residues. Germline values: CDR1 SGHTA, CDR2 FQGNSA.

The rearrangement joins TRBV7-9 to TRBJ1-2; the match to TRBD1 covers 7 bases. This CDR3 is 13 amino acids long. The J segment lost 6 bases and the V segment lost 4 bases, leaving 5 bases of the junction unmatched. Germline V lookup: CDR1 SEHNR, CDR2 FQNEAQ (reference sequence). The CDR3 is CASSYRGMHGYTF. CDR3 DNA: TGTGCCAGCAGCTACAGGGGCATGCATGGCTACACCTTC.

The rearrangement links TRBV5-4 to TRBJ2-7; 8 bases map to TRBD1. There are 14 residues in the CDR3. The ends lost 3 bases at V and 5 bases at J; junction bases unmatched: 7. The germline gives CDR1 SGHNT, CDR2 YYREEE (reference sequence). CDR3 residues: CASSSWTGNDEQYF. CDR3 nucleotide sequence: TGTGCCAGCAGCTCTTGGACAGGGAACGACGAGCAGTACTTC.

The rearrangement links TRBV7-8 to TRBJ1-2; unclear D gene. CDR3 size: 12 residues. Germline V gene data show CDR1 as SGHVS and CDR2 as FQNEAQ. V was pared by 5 bases and J by 4 bases, with 8 bases between. CDR3 bases: TGTGCCAGCAGCCAAGAAGGCTATGGCTACACCTTC. This gives the protein CASSQEGYGYTF.

The rearrangement links TRBV7-2 to TRBJ2-7; 11 bases are shared with TRBD2. The CDR3 runs 16 residues. CDR1 and CDR2 (germline): SGHTA, FQGNSA. V dropped 3 bases and J dropped 3; count of bases not matched to a gene: 7. In DNA, the CDR3 is TGTGCCAGCAGCTTGGGGGCCCTAGCGGGAGGCTACGAGCAGTACTTC. As protein: CASSLGALAGGYEQYF.

This clone was detected once. V gene TRBV6-6 combines with J gene TRBJ2-7; TRBD1 aligns across 11 bases. V was clipped by 6 bases and J by 7 bases; unmatched bases: 8. Germline V gives CDR1 MNHNY, CDR2 SVGAGI (reference sequence). This CDR3 has 14 amino acids. CDR3 loop: CASSPGQGAREQYF. The CDR3 DNA sequence: TGTGCCAGCAGCCCCGGACAGGGGGCGCGGGAGCAGTACTTC.

The V and J genes are TRBV4-2 and TRBJ1-2, with 9 bases identical to TRBD1. Germline assignment: CDR1 LGHNA and CDR2 YNFKEQ. CDR3 length equals 18 residues. V shed 1 base and J 9 bases; nucleotides not matched to a gene: 18. CDR3 DNA sequence: TGTGCCAGCAGCCAAGTCTCGGGACAGGGAGAGTCCAGAATGCGCTACACCTTC. This gives the protein CASSQVSGQGESRMRYTF.

This rearrangement joins TRBV7-9 to TRBJ2-1; no reliable D call. Germline-derived CDR1 and CDR2 are SEHNR and FQNEAQ (reference sequence). Trimming removed 5 bases from V and 7 bases from J, with 9 bases in between. The CDR3 has 12 amino acids. CDR3 residues: CASSVWKNEQFF. The CDR3 nucleotides read TGTGCCAGCAGCGTGTGGAAGAATGAGCAGTTCTTC. The full variable domain, in which reference TRBV7-9 and TRBJ2-1 provide the parts outside the CDR3, is DTGVSQNPRHKITKRGQNVTFRCDPISEHNRLYWYRQTLGQGPEFLTYFQNEAQLEKSRLLSDRFSAERPKGSFSTLEIQRTEQGDSAMYLCASSVWKNEQFFGPGTRLTVL.

The chain combines TRBV5-1 with TRBJ2-3; 10 positions agree with TRBD2. The CDR3 spans 15 residues. Looked up from germline, CDR1 is SGHRS and CDR2 is YFSETQ. V shed 5 bases and J 3 bases; nucleotides not matched to a gene: 6. CDR3 region: CASSQREGRTDTQYF. CDR3 DNA: TGCGCCAGCAGTCAGCGGGAGGGCCGTACAGATACGCAGTATTTT.

The chain uses TRBV5-1 and TRBJ2-5; 14 nucleotides align to TRBD2. CDR1 is SGHRS and CDR2 is YFSETQ in the germline V gene. The CDR3 sequence is 16 residues long. The V gene end was trimmed by 4 bases and the J gene end by 4 bases; junction bases not matched to a gene: 6. CDR3 sequence reads: CASSPPGLAGAETQYF. The DNA for the CDR3 is TGCGCCAGCAGCCCTCCGGGACTAGCGGGAGCAGAGACCCAGTACTTC.

This sequence joins TRBV11-2 and TRBJ2-7, with a tentative D call TRBD2 (5 bases). The germline V gene has CDR1 SGHAT and CDR2 FQNNGV. Trimming cost V 1 base and J 0 bases, with 13 bases left between them. The CDR3 length is 16 residues. The CDR3 sequence is CASSLADTRSSYEQYF. The CDR3 bases are TGTGCCAGCAGCTTAGCAGACACTAGGAGCTCCTACGAGCAGTACTTC. The variable domain in full, with the rest retrieved from reference TRBV11-2 and TRBJ2-7, is EAGVAQSPRYKIIEKRQSVAFWCNPISGHATLYWYQQILGQGPKLLIQFQNNGVVDDSQLPKDRFSAERLKGVDSTLKIQPAKLEDSAVYLCASSLADTRSSYEQYFGPGTRLTVT.

This clone is a singleton in its sample. The gene calls are TRBV6-1 and TRBJ2-7, with D possibly being TRBD2 (5 bases). The CDR3 is 11 residues long. The V gene's germline CDR1 is MNHNS and CDR2 SASEGT. Trimming stripped 7 bases from V and 3 bases from J, with 7 bases between. The CDR3 sequence: CASTGFYEQYF. CDR3 sequence (DNA): TGTGCCAGCACGGGGTTCTACGAGCAGTACTTC.